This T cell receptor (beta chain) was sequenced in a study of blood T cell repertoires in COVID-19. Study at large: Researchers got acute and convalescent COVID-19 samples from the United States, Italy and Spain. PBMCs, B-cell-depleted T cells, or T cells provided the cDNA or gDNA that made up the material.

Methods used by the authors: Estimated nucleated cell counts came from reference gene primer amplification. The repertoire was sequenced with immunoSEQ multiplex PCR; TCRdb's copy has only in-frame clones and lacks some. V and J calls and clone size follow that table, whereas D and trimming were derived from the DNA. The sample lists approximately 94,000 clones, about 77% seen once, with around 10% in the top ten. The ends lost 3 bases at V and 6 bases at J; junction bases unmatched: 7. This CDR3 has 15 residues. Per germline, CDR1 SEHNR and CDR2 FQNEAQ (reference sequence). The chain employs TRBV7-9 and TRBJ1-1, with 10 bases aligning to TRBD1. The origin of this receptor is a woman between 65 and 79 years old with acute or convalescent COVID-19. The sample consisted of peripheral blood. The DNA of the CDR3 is TGTGCCAGCAGCTTTATTAGACAGGGGGCGGCTGAAGCTTTCTTT. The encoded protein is CASSFIRQGAAEAFF.